This T cell receptor (beta chain) is from a study of shared clonotypes between healthy human individuals. Study-level points and caveats: Approximately 4.5% was the fraction of naive CD4 clonotypes found shared across four donors.

The CDR3 totals 14 residues. J gave up 13 bases and V 6 bases, and 10 bases lay outside the gene matches. CDR1 is MNHEY, CDR2 SVGAGI, per germline. Sequencing used immunoSEQ multiplex PCR; TCRdb keeps in-frame clones, though not all of them. The table shows about 1 million clones, with about 76% occurring only once. Comments on this clone: The antigen remains unidentified.

It was into CD45RA+ naive and CD45RA-negative memory subsets that the CD4+ cells were split. The chain has TRBV6-5 and TRBJ1-6; 9 positions match TRBD1. The material sequenced was memory CD4+ T cells sorted from blood. Subset in this sample: CD45RA-negative fraction. The sequence was collected from a young man in good health. The CDR3 loop is CASSRTGAGSPLHF. CDR3 coding DNA: TGTGCCAGCAGCAGGACAGGGGCCGGGTCTCCCCTCCACTTT.